The sequence of this TCR beta chain was determined in a study of spatial heterogeneity in lung cancer. The study, taken as a whole, reports: For expanded intratumoral alpha and beta TCRs, counts tracked tumor mutation counts.

This sample's time point: sample taken at primary tumor resection. The donors, approximately 66 patients with untreated early-stage non-small cell lung cancer, provided the samples. In this sample, this clonotype is medium-sized. Antigen: not known. TCR cDNA molecules were tagged individually, and each one carried a unique molecular identifier. TCRdb re-called the 5' RACE reads through MiXCR, storing one row per CDR3 protein. The sample consists of some 7,800 distinct CDR3 sequences, approximately 7% of them appearing once. V lost 4 bases to trimming and J lost 1 base, with 12 bases between them. Germline-derived CDR1 and CDR2 are MRHNA and SNTAGT. The length of the CDR3 is 15 residues.

This sequence originates from a male donor with early-stage non-small cell lung cancer. Sequencing used lung tumor tissue, obtained at surgery. The J gene is TRBJ2-3, the V gene TRBV6-4; no clear D gene. The DNA for the CDR3 is TGTGCCAGCAGTGTCGAAGCTGGGGGCACAGATACGCAGTATTTT. Translating it yields CASSVEAGGTDTQYF.